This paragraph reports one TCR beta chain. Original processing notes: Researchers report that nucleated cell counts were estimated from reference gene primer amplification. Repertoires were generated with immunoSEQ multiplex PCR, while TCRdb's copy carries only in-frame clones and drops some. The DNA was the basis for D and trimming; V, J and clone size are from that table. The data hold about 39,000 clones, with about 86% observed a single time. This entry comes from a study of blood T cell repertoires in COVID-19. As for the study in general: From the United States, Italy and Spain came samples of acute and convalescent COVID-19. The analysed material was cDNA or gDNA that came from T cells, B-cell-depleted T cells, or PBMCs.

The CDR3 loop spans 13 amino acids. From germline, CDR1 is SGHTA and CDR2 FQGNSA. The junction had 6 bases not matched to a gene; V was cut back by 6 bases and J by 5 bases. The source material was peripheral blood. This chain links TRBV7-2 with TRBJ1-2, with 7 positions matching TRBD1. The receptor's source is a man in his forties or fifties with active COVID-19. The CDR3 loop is CASRLGTVYGYTF. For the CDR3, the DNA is TGTGCCAGCAGGCTAGGGACAGTTTATGGCTACACCTTC.